The rows below give T cell receptor beta chains drawn from one sample of a study of T cell repertoires in cytomegalovirus infection. TCRdb recomputed calls from the reads with MiXCR, one row per CDR3 protein. The table includes about 260,000 distinct CDR3 sequences, around 13% detected once. The sample was PBMCs. The source is a human donor in good health (CMV status not recorded). Some clones in this sample may be carry-over from other donors' samples. Each CDR3 is given with its conserved first and last residue.

TRBV20-1,TRBJ1-3,CSARDTQGALPGNTIYF
TRBV5-4,TRBJ2-1,CASSAGASNEQFF
TRBV12-3/TRBV12-4,TRBJ1-3,CASRSQRGWNTIYF
TRBV2,TRBJ2-5,CASRRLPAGEGETQYF
TRBV20-1,TRBJ1-2,CSARFGQGINGYTF
TRBV12-3/TRBV12-4,TRBJ2-5,CASSLRGNRPGETQYF
TRBV29-1,TRBJ2-3,CSVGLAGGPRRTDTQYF
TRBV20-1,TRBJ2-5,CSAGGSLGLAYETQYF
TRBV7-8,TRBJ1-4,CASSITGGAEKLFF
TRBV5-4,TRBJ2-1,CASSSRLAGGRNEQFF
TRBV7-9,TRBJ2-7,CASSLDRTPPGEQYF
TRBV5-1,TRBJ1-2,CASSLGGTESYGYTF
TRBV29-1,TRBJ2-5,CSVVDSTQYF
TRBV5-1,TRBJ1-2,CASGGEIGYGYTF
TRBV18,TRBJ2-1,CASSPPDLNEQFF
TRBV28,TRBJ2-1,CASTKRSSGTAEQFF
TRBV7-9,TRBJ2-5,CASSLSVGLETQYF
TRBV10-3,TRBJ2-3,CATLHGSLRNF
TRBV29-1,TRBJ2-7,CSVVLARGDEQYF
TRBV4-1,TRBJ2-5,CASSQEGGAGGMKTQYF
TRBV7-8,TRBJ1-6,CASSLEGGQNYNSPLHF
TRBV29-1,TRBJ2-7,CSVEASRGDHEQYF
TRBV6-2/TRBV6-3,TRBJ1-5,CASSYRGTVNQPQHF
TRBV29-1,TRBJ1-2,CSGGINYGYTF
TRBV7-2,TRBJ1-5,CASSLGGLGQPQHF
TRBV6-1,TRBJ1-6,CASRATGSSYNSPLHF